This T cell receptor beta chain was recorded in a study of blood T cell repertoires in COVID-19. Looking at the study overall: Sources were T cells, B-cell-depleted T cells, or PBMCs; the material itself was cDNA or gDNA.

This clone was recorded once. Sequencing used immunoSEQ multiplex PCR; TCRdb keeps in-frame clones, though not all of them. The sample includes about 200,000 clones, roughly 82% of them seen just once. CDR3 length equals 8 residues. Germline CDR1 SNHLY, CDR2 FYNNEI. V lost 9 bases and J lost 11; bases outside the gene matches: 0. Cohorts were assigned according to the clinical history that participants reported. The gene calls are TRBV2 and TRBJ1-2; 7 nucleotides agree with TRBD1. The sequenced sample consisted of PBMCs or T cells enriched from blood (not recorded which). The origin of this receptor is a man aged 40-50 years with acute COVID-19. The CDR3 reads CARQGYTF. In nucleotides, the CDR3 is TGTGCCAGACAGGGGTACACCTTC.